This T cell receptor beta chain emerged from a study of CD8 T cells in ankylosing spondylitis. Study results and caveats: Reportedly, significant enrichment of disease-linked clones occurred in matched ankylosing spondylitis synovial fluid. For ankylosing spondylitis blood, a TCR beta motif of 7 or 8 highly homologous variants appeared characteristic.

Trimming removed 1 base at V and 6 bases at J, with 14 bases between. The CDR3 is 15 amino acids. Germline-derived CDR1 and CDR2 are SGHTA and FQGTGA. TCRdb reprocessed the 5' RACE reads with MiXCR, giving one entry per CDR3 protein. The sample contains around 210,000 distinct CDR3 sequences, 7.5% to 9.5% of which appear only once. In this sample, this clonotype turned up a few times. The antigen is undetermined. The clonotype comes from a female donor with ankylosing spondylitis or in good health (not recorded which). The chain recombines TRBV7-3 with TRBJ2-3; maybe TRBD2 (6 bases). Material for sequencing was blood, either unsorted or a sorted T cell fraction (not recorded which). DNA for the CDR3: TGTGCCAGCAGCTTAATGGGACGGGAGTGGGATACGCAGTATTTT. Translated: CASSLMGREWDTQYF.